This T cell receptor (beta chain) was identified in a study of graft-versus-host responses after intestinal transplantation. On this clone itself: Its cognate antigen is unknown.

V was cut by 5 bases and J by 2 bases, with 16 bases left in between. The CDR3 is 17 residues long. From germline, CDR1 is LNHDA and CDR2 SQIVND (reference sequence). The protocol was immunoSEQ multiplex PCR, while the TCRdb copy is restricted to in-frame clones and leaves out a portion. The sample yields some 130,000 clones, 80% to 95% seen once. The source is a human donor who received an intestinal transplant. Material: unstimulated CD4+ T cells sorted from spleen or lymph node cells, obtained before intestinal transplant. The chain links TRBV19 to TRBJ2-6; tentatively, D is TRBD2 (5 bases). CDR3 sequence reads: CASSPGPGNPGANVLTF. The CDR3 coding sequence is TGTGCCAGTAGTCCCGGGCCCGGGAACCCTGGGGCCAACGTCCTGACTTTC. The complete variable domain, with remaining parts taken from reference TRBV19 and TRBJ2-6, reads DGGITQSPKYLFRKEGQNVTLSCEQNLNHDAMYWYRQDPGQGLRLIYYSQIVNDFQKGDIAEGYSVSREKKESFPLTVTSAQKNPTAFYLCASSPGPGNPGANVLTFGAGSRLTVL.